Listed here are 28 T cell receptor beta chains from one sample, sequenced in a study of blood T cell repertoires in COVID-19. Assay: immunoSEQ multiplex PCR; the TCRdb copy retains only in-frame clones and omits some. The sample holds around 50,000 clones, just under 90% seen once. Sequenced material: peripheral blood. The receptors shown here come from a man aged 55 to 70 with acute or convalescent COVID-19.

The chain employs TRBV6-2 or TRBV6-3 and TRBJ1-1; 8 bases agree with TRBD1. The V gene end was trimmed by 6 bases and the J gene end by 1 base; junction bases not matched to a gene: 13. The germline CDR1 and CDR2 sequences are MNHEY and SVGEGT. The CDR3 loop spans 17 amino acids. The CDR3 is CASSPRTGRIGNTEAFF. Written as DNA, the CDR3 is TGTGCCAGCAGCCCACGGACAGGGCGCATCGGGAACACTGAAGCTTTCTTT.

This sequence joins TRBV9 and TRBJ2-1, with TRBD2 matching over 10 bases. Germline-derived CDR1 and CDR2 are SGDLS and YYNGEE. The CDR3 is 14 amino acids. After removal of 6 bases from V and 8 bases from J, the junction contained 8 bases not matched to a gene. For the CDR3, the DNA is TGTGCCAGCACCACCGAGCGGGAGGGCGATGAGCAGTTCTTC. It translates to CASTTEREGDEQFF.

The rearrangement uses TRBV12-5 and TRBJ2-7; the D is unclear. Trimming cost V 3 bases and J 7 bases, with 7 bases left between them. The CDR3 runs 11 residues. From germline, CDR1 is LGHNT and CDR2 FRNRAP. The CDR3 DNA reads as TGTGCTAGTGGTTTTTTCCCGGAGCAGTACTTC. It is translated as CASGFFPEQYF.

The chain is built from TRBV5-1 and TRBJ2-1; 9 positions agree with TRBD1. With 4 bases clipped from V and 6 bases from J, the junction kept 5 bases outside the gene matches. The CDR3 extends over 14 amino acids. Germline-derived CDR1 and CDR2 are SGHRS and YFSETQ. Here the CDR3 reads CASSKTGGGNEQFF. CDR3 DNA: TGCGCCAGCAGCAAGACAGGGGGTGGCAATGAGCAGTTCTTC.

The chain uses TRBV5-1 and TRBJ1-2, with 9 bases identical to TRBD1. Looked up from germline, CDR1 is SGHRS and CDR2 is YFSETQ. V lost 0 bases and J lost 4; bases outside the gene matches: 10. The CDR3 is made up of 17 amino acids. The CDR3 loop is CASSLGGRDRAGYGYTF. The CDR3 DNA reads TGCGCCAGCAGCTTGGGGGGCCGGGACAGGGCTGGCTATGGCTACACCTTC.

The V call is TRBV12-3 or TRBV12-4, the J call TRBJ1-3; D may be TRBD1 (5 bases). The CDR3 contains 12 residues. The V end was cut by 11 bases, the J end by 4 bases, with 12 bases between. The CDR3, as DNA: TGTGCCCTCAGGGCGCAGGGAAACACCATATATTTT. Protein sequence: CALRAQGNTIYF.

In this sample, this clone turned up a few times. This chain links TRBV11-2 with TRBJ2-4, with 9 bases matching TRBD1. The J segment lost 3 bases and the V segment lost 1 base, leaving 10 bases of the junction unmatched. The CDR3 runs to 18 residues. The germline V gene has CDR1 SGHAT and CDR2 FQNNGV. The CDR3, as DNA: TGTGCCAGCAGCTTAGTGGTCCCGACAGGGGGTGTCAAAAACATTCAGTACTTC. Protein: CASSLVVPTGGVKNIQYF.

The chain uses TRBV5-6 and TRBJ2-7; 13 bases are a match to TRBD2. The CDR3 is made up of 15 amino acids. CDR1 and CDR2 (germline): SGHDT, YYEEEE. Trimming cost V 4 bases and J 2 bases; bases outside gene matches: 3. CDR3 nucleotide sequence: TGTGCCAGCAGCGCGGGACTAGCGGGAACCTACGAGCAGTACTTC. Translated, it gives CASSAGLAGTYEQYF.

This chain uses TRBV7-2 with TRBJ1-5; D is possibly TRBD1 (5 bases). V was trimmed by 4 bases and J by 6 bases, leaving 13 bases between them. Per the germline V gene, CDR1 is SGHTA and CDR2 is FQGNSA. The CDR3 has 14 amino acids. The CDR3 DNA follows: TGTGCCAGCAGCTCCCACAGCCAGGGTCAGCCCCAGCATTTT. Protein product: CASSSHSQGQPQHF. Full variable domain (remainder filled in from reference TRBV7-2 and TRBJ1-5): GAGVSQSPSNKVTEKGKDVELRCDPISGHTALYWYRQSLGQGLEFLIYFQGNSAPDKSGLPSDRFSAERTGGSVSTLTIQRTQQEDSAVYLCASSSHSQGQPQHFGDGTRLSIL.

The V call is TRBV2, the J call TRBJ2-1; 7 nucleotides match TRBD1. This CDR3 has 16 residues. The germline V gene has CDR1 SNHLY and CDR2 FYNNEI. Germline trimming cut 6 bases from V and 1 base from J; bases unmatched to any gene: 9. CDR3 in amino acids: CASRGTGEGSYNEQFF. The CDR3 DNA sequence: TGTGCCAGCAGGGGTACAGGGGAAGGATCCTACAATGAGCAGTTCTTC.

CDR3 residues: CATSRDRLRAGETQYF. In nucleotides, the CDR3 is TGTGCCACCAGCAGAGATCGGCTGAGGGCCGGAGAGACCCAGTACTTC. J is TRBJ2-5 and V is TRBV15; TRBD2 might be the D (5 bases). CDR1 and CDR2 (germline): LNHNV, YYDKDF (reference sequence). V was trimmed by 0 bases and J by 4 bases, leaving 15 bases between them. This CDR3 contains 16 residues.

Only a few counts were recorded for this clone. The chain is built from TRBV5-4 and TRBJ2-2; D perhaps matches TRBD1 (5 bases). Germline CDR1 reads SGHNT; CDR2 reads YYREEE (reference sequence). This CDR3 contains 15 residues. Trimming pared 0 bases from V and 6 bases from J, leaving 12 bases between. CDR3 in DNA: TGTGCCAGCAGCTTGGGCGCAGGGCCTTCCGGGGAGCTGTTTTTT. This sequence encodes CASSLGAGPSGELFF.

CDR3 coding DNA: TGTGCCAGCAGCCAAGATTGGCAGAGCAATCAGCCCCAGCATTTT. It translates to CASSQDWQSNQPQHF. This chain joins TRBV4-2 and TRBJ1-5; D remains ambiguous. The germline CDR1 and CDR2 sequences are LGHNA and YNFKEQ. The V end lost 0 bases, the J end lost 1 base, and 7 bases lay between the germline ends. The CDR3 consists of 15 residues.

The rearrangement uses TRBV2 and TRBJ1-1, with D tentatively TRBD1 (5 bases). The ends were cut back, 5 bases at V and 3 bases at J, with 16 bases in the middle. The CDR3 length is 15 residues. Germline values: CDR1 SNHLY, CDR2 FYNNEI. For the CDR3, the DNA is TGTGCCAGCAGTTTTCCTACGGGGGAGCACACTGAAGCTTTCTTT. Encoded protein: CASSFPTGEHTEAFF.

CDR3 sequence (DNA): TGCAGCGTTGAAGATCGTAGACTAGCGGGAGGGCCCCGAACCGGGGAGCTGTTTTTT. Translated, it gives CSVEDRRLAGGPRTGELFF. The gene calls are TRBV29-1 and TRBJ2-2; TRBD2 agrees at 14 bases. J gave up 5 bases and V 0 bases, and 11 bases lay outside the gene matches. Germline V gene sequence: CDR1 SQVTM, CDR2 ANQGSEA. The CDR3 covers 19 residues.

Written as DNA, the CDR3 is TGTGCCAGTAGTAATCGACAGGGGACTGAAGCTTTCTTT. It translates to CASSNRQGTEAFF. The chain links TRBV19 to TRBJ1-1; 8 bases are a match to TRBD1. Unmatched junction bases numbered 3, after V lost 4 bases and J lost 5 bases. CDR1 LNHDA and CDR2 SQIVND come from the germline V gene (reference sequence). The CDR3 is 13 amino acids.

The rearrangement joins TRBV5-4 to TRBJ1-3, with 8 bases identical to TRBD1. The V gene's germline CDR1 is SGHNT and CDR2 YYREEE (reference sequence). Unmatched junction bases numbered 6, after V lost 4 bases and J lost 3 bases. This CDR3 contains 15 residues. This CDR3 reads CASSVDRVGGNTIYF. CDR3 DNA: TGTGCCAGCAGCGTGGACAGGGTGGGTGGAAACACCATATATTTT.

The chain couples TRBV11-2 to TRBJ1-3, with D perhaps matching TRBD1 (6 bases). V lost 8 bases to trimming and J lost 4 bases, with 15 bases between them. Germline CDR1 reads SGHAT; CDR2 reads FQNNGV. The CDR3 loop spans 14 amino acids. The CDR3 nucleotides are TGTGCCAGCCGTAGGGGGGGGCGCGGAAACACCATATATTTT. This sequence encodes CASRRGGRGNTIYF.

The gene calls are TRBV2 and TRBJ2-7, with D possibly TRBD2 on 7 matching bases. Germline V gene lookup returns CDR1 SNHLY and CDR2 FYNNEI. The CDR3 runs 14 residues. The germline V and J ends were trimmed by 7 bases and 3 bases, with 16 bases remaining between them. CDR3 in DNA: TGTGCCAGCAAGGGAGGGCAGGGACACTACGAGCAGTACTTC. Translating gives CASKGGQGHYEQYF.

V gene TRBV28 combines with J gene TRBJ2-5; no clear D. This CDR3 comprises 14 residues. Trimming took 5 bases from V and 5 from J, leaving 15 bases between them. Germline V gene sequence: CDR1 MDHEN, CDR2 SYDVKM. The CDR3 spells CASSPLAARETQYF. The CDR3 DNA reads as TGTGCCAGCAGTCCCCTTGCGGCGCGGGAGACCCAGTACTTC.

This chain connects TRBV5-1 to TRBJ2-4, with a possible D match to TRBD1 (8 bases). From germline, CDR1 is SGHRS and CDR2 YFSETQ. CDR3 size: 14 residues. V lost 5 bases to trimming and J lost 8 bases, with 17 bases between them. CDR3 DNA: TGCGCCAGCAGGGGACAGGCAGGGAGGGACATTCAGTACTTC. Translation gives CASRGQAGRDIQYF.

The genes are TRBV4-3 and TRBJ2-1; D call uncertain. Trimming removed 1 base from V and 7 bases from J, with 5 bases in between. CDR1 is LGHNA, CDR2 YSLEER, per germline. The CDR3 sequence is 12 residues long. This chain's CDR3 is CASSQGRNEQFF. The CDR3, as DNA: TGCGCCAGCAGCCAAGGCAGGAATGAGCAGTTCTTC.

This clone has only one observation. The chain uses TRBV4-3 and TRBJ1-1, with D possibly being TRBD1 (6 bases). V dropped 0 bases and J dropped 9 bases, with 11 bases sitting between them. The CDR3 totals 13 residues. CDR1 is LGHNA, CDR2 YSLEER, per germline. The CDR3 bases are TGCGCCAGCAGCCAAGACAGGGGACGGCAAGCTTTCTTT. This sequence encodes CASSQDRGRQAFF.

In this sample, this clone turned up a few times. The V call is TRBV5-1, the J call TRBJ2-7; maybe TRBD1 (6 bases). This CDR3 has 17 amino acids. Germline V gene sequence: CDR1 SGHRS, CDR2 YFSETQ. V lost 7 bases to trimming and J lost 0 bases, with 23 bases between them. Written as DNA, the CDR3 is TGCGCCAGCCGCTATTCTCCAGGAGACAGGAGCTCCTACGAGCAGTACTTC. The encoded protein is CASRYSPGDRSSYEQYF.

This chain links TRBV2 with TRBJ1-5; D might be TRBD1 (6 bases). CDR1 is SNHLY, CDR2 FYNNEI, per germline. The CDR3 is 16 residues long. V was cut by 5 bases and J by 0 bases, with 14 bases left in between. The CDR3 here is CASSLDSPNSNQPQHF. The CDR3 DNA follows: TGTGCCAGCAGTTTGGACAGCCCCAATAGCAATCAGCCCCAGCATTTT.

The rearrangement links TRBV6-6 to TRBJ1-4, with TRBD1 matching over 12 bases. Per germline, CDR1 MNHNY and CDR2 SVGAGI (reference sequence). V was clipped by 5 bases and J by 5 bases; unmatched bases: 12. The CDR3 loop spans 18 amino acids. CDR3 amino acids: CASSPRGTGGGTNEKLFF. The CDR3 DNA reads TGTGCCAGCAGTCCCCGAGGGACAGGGGGCGGCACGAATGAAAAACTGTTTTTT.

V is TRBV11-3 and J is TRBJ2-3, with 7 nucleotides matching TRBD1. CDR1 is SGHNT and CDR2 is YENEEA in the germline V gene. The trim removed 2 bases at V and 9 bases at J, leaving 8 bases unmatched. The CDR3 consists of 14 residues. The DNA of the CDR3 is TGTGCCAGCAGCTTAAGGGGGCCACAGGGAACGCAGTATTTT. Its protein is CASSLRGPQGTQYF.

This chain uses TRBV28 with TRBJ2-3; 7 bases are a match to TRBD2. Germline V gene data show CDR1 as MDHEN and CDR2 as SYDVKM. The CDR3 covers 14 residues. After removal of 3 bases from V and 6 bases from J, the junction contained 6 bases not matched to a gene. In nucleotides, the CDR3 is TGTGCCAGCAGTTTCGGCGGGAGTCCCGATACGCAGTATTTT. Its protein product is CASSFGGSPDTQYF.